Presented here are 11 T cell receptor beta chains from one specimen sequenced in a study of blood T cell repertoires in COVID-19. The method was immunoSEQ multiplex PCR; TCRdb's version includes in-frame clones alone and lacks a portion of them. The repertoire includes 65,000 to 70,000 clones, about four fifths of them detected once, and roughly 48% sits in the top ten. Sequenced: peripheral blood. The source of these receptors is a human donor in a cohort sampled during active COVID-19.

This sequence joins TRBV19 and TRBJ1-6; 8 bases line up with TRBD1. CDR1 is LNHDA, CDR2 SQIVND, per germline (reference sequence). Trimming took 5 bases from V and 7 from J; bases not matched to a gene: 10. This CDR3 is 16 amino acids long. In DNA form, the CDR3 reads TGTGCCAGTAGTCCTTTCTCACAGGGGGTGAATTCACCCCTCCACTTT. Protein: CASSPFSQGVNSPLHF.

The sample holds one count of this clone. Other DNA sequences from this sample encode an identical CDR3 as well. The chain couples TRBV6-6 to TRBJ1-5; D remains ambiguous. Germline CDR1 reads MNHNY; CDR2 reads SVGAGI (reference sequence). The CDR3 covers 13 residues. V was clipped by 2 bases and J by 4 bases, with 6 bases between them. The CDR3 here is CASSYILNQPQHF. DNA of the CDR3: TGTGCCAGCAGTTACATCCTAAATCAGCCCCAGCATTTT.

The V call is TRBV18, the J call TRBJ2-7, with 8 bases fitting TRBD2. Per germline, CDR1 KGHSH and CDR2 LQKENI. J was trimmed by 1 base and V by 3 bases; bases with no gene match: 8. The CDR3 is made up of 16 amino acids. The CDR3 DNA follows: TGTGCCAGCTCACCGTCCGGGGGCGGGGGGTCCTACGAGCAGTACTTC. This gives the protein CASSPSGGGGSYEQYF.

This sequence joins TRBV18 and TRBJ2-5, with D possibly matching TRBD2 (6 bases). This CDR3 has 14 amino acids. V was cut by 0 bases and J by 4 bases, with 9 bases left in between. The V gene's germline CDR1 is KGHSH and CDR2 LQKENI. CDR3 in amino acids: CASSPPGGVETQYF. DNA for the CDR3: TGTGCCAGCTCACCACCGGGGGGAGTAGAGACCCAGTACTTC.

A single count supports this clone. The chain carries TRBV6-5 and TRBJ2-7; 9 positions agree with TRBD1. The V gene end was trimmed by 2 bases and the J gene end by 3 bases; junction bases not matched to a gene: 5. Per the germline V gene, CDR1 is MNHEY and CDR2 is SVGAGI. CDR3 size: 15 residues. CDR3 coding DNA: TGTGCCAGCAGTTACGGTGACAGGGGGGGCTACGAGCAGTACTTC. This codes for CASSYGDRGGYEQYF.

In its sample, this clone was seen many times. The chain links TRBV6-6 to TRBJ1-6; TRBD1 matches at 10 bases. Germline CDR1 reads MNHNY; CDR2 reads SVGAGI (reference sequence). The V and J ends lost 5 bases and 6 bases, in that order; junction bases with no gene match: 16. CDR3 length: 19 amino acids. For the CDR3, the DNA is TGTGCCAGCAGTCGCGAGTCTCGACAGGGGGCGTCCCTTAATTCACCCCTCCACTTT. Its translation: CASSRESRQGASLNSPLHF.

This clone was observed many times. The gene calls are TRBV5-1 and TRBJ1-1; possible D gene TRBD1, 6 bases. Trimming shortened V by 2 bases and J by 1 base, and 18 bases separated the two germline ends. The CDR3 consists of 17 residues. The V gene's germline CDR1 is SGHRS and CDR2 YFSETQ. The CDR3 DNA reads as TGCGCCAGCAGCTTCCGGGGCAGGGGCCGACCGAACACTGAAGCTTTCTTT. Protein sequence: CASSFRGRGRPNTEAFF.

This clone was seen ten or more times. The genes are TRBV5-1 and TRBJ2-3, with TRBD2 as a possible D gene (5 bases). V dropped 4 bases and J dropped 5 bases, with 17 bases sitting between them. Germline CDR1 SGHRS, CDR2 YFSETQ. The CDR3 consists of 15 residues. CDR3 nucleotides: TGCGCCAGCAGCCCCTATGGAGGAACCGGAGATACGCAGTATTTT. This sequence encodes CASSPYGGTGDTQYF.

Written as DNA, the CDR3 is TGTGCCAGCAGTTTTGGGGACAGGGCATACGAGCAGTACTTC. Translation: CASSFGDRAYEQYF. The rearrangement links TRBV6-5 to TRBJ2-7, with 9 positions matching TRBD1. Germline V gene data show CDR1 as MNHEY and CDR2 as SVGAGI. Unmatched junction bases numbered 5, after V lost 4 bases and J lost 4 bases. The CDR3 totals 14 residues.

The chain employs TRBV5-1 and TRBJ2-3, with D possibly matching TRBD2 (5 bases). CDR3 size: 13 residues. Trimming left V 6 bases short and J 0 bases short, with 8 bases between. In germline, CDR1 is SGHRS, CDR2 YFSETQ. This chain's CDR3 is CASNSGSTDTQYF. CDR3 bases: TGCGCCAGCAATTCGGGGAGCACAGATACGCAGTATTTT.

V is TRBV20-1 and J is TRBJ1-4; D is ambiguous. The germline V gene encodes CDR1 DFQATT and CDR2 SNEGSKA (reference sequence). The CDR3 loop spans 13 amino acids. V lost 3 bases and J lost 4, with 9 bases in between. The CDR3, as DNA: TGCAGTGCTAGTGTGACGGGTAATGAAAAACTGTTTTTT. Translation: CSASVTGNEKLFF.